The next 16 T cell receptor beta chains were all read from a single sample in a study of cytomegalovirus exposure and HLA in healthy donors. Primers: 60 Vbeta forward and 13 Jbeta reverse. The protocol was immunoSEQ multiplex PCR, while the TCRdb copy is restricted to in-frame clones and leaves out a portion. The repertoire has about 160,000 clones, about 85% of them found once; the top ten carry roughly 6.3%. Input material: PBMCs. The receptors were sampled from a male donor in good health and CMV-seropositive.

Comments on this clone: The sample carries other DNA sequences with the same CDR3. The chain combines TRBV27 with TRBJ1-5; TRBD1 is a possible D gene (6 bases). The CDR3 has 17 amino acids. V gave up 5 bases and J gave up 1 base, with 18 bases separating them. Per the germline V gene, CDR1 is MNHEY and CDR2 is SMNVEV (reference sequence). The CDR3 nucleotides are TGTGCCAGCAGTCTCCGGGCAGGGGCATCGAGCAATCAGCCCCAGCATTTT. Protein product: CASSLRAGASSNQPQHF.

This clone was detected a few times. This chain's CDR3 is CAGRDRGNEQFF. The CDR3 DNA follows: TGTGCCGGCCGGGACAGGGGGAATGAGCAGTTCTTC. The chain carries TRBV30 and TRBJ2-1; 11 nucleotides agree with TRBD1. This CDR3 contains 12 residues. The V gene end was trimmed by 8 bases and the J gene end by 7 bases; junction bases not matched to a gene: 4. Per the germline V gene, CDR1 is GTSNPN and CDR2 is SVGIG (reference sequence).

This clone was found once. The chain is built from TRBV7-9 and TRBJ1-2; TRBD1 might be the D (6 bases). Germline V gene lookup returns CDR1 SEHNR and CDR2 FQNEAQ (reference sequence). The germline V and J ends were trimmed by 5 bases and 4 bases, with 14 bases remaining between them. The CDR3 loop spans 14 amino acids. DNA for the CDR3: TGTGCCAGCAGCCCCGGGGGGGCGGTCTATGGCTACACCTTC. This sequence encodes CASSPGGAVYGYTF.

The chain combines TRBV7-9 with TRBJ2-1, with a weak D call TRBD2 (5 bases). CDR3 length: 11 residues. V dropped 4 bases and J dropped 9 bases, with 7 bases sitting between them. Germline CDR1 reads SEHNR; CDR2 reads FQNEAQ (reference sequence). The chain's CDR3 is CASSYEGEQFF. CDR3 nucleotide sequence: TGTGCCAGCAGCTATGAGGGTGAGCAGTTCTTC.

This clone was picked up a small number of times. V usage is TRBV6-6 and J usage is TRBJ2-7; TRBD2 agrees at 11 bases. V was pared by 6 bases and J by 3 bases, with 7 bases of the junction left unmatched. This CDR3 region has 15 residues. Germline values: CDR1 MNHNY, CDR2 SVGAGI (reference sequence). The CDR3 coding sequence is TGTGCCAGCAGAATACTAGCGGGAGAGATCTACGAGCAGTACTTC. Translating gives CASRILAGEIYEQYF.

The rearrangement uses TRBV7-8 and TRBJ1-1; TRBD1 agrees at 8 bases. V was clipped by 3 bases and J by 0 bases; unmatched bases: 6. This CDR3 has 16 residues. CDR1 SGHVS and CDR2 FQNEAQ come from the germline V gene. The CDR3 spells CASSLWTGKMNTEAFF. CDR3 in DNA: TGTGCCAGCAGCTTGTGGACAGGGAAGATGAACACTGAAGCTTTCTTT.

The genes are TRBV5-1 and TRBJ1-1; D is perhaps TRBD1 (5 bases). Germline assignment: CDR1 SGHRS and CDR2 YFSETQ. The CDR3 has 16 residues. V was cut by 0 bases and J by 5 bases, with 17 bases left in between. CDR3 region: CASSLVGGRERTEAFF. The CDR3 bases are TGCGCCAGCAGCTTGGTTGGGGGGAGGGAAAGAACTGAAGCTTTCTTT.

The genes are TRBV7-9 and TRBJ1-1, with TRBD1 matching over 8 bases. With V trimmed by 6 bases and J by 1 base, 7 bases remained unmatched. Germline-derived CDR1 and CDR2 are SEHNR and FQNEAQ (reference sequence). CDR3 length: 15 amino acids. The CDR3 DNA follows: TGTGCCAGCAGGGGGCAGGGGGCAAGGAACACTGAAGCTTTCTTT. It yields the protein CASRGQGARNTEAFF.

The chain recombines TRBV5-1 with TRBJ2-5, with TRBD1 identical over 7 bases. Trimming removed 4 bases from V and 4 bases from J; junction bases left unmatched: 13. This CDR3 contains 16 residues. The germline V gene encodes CDR1 SGHRS and CDR2 YFSETQ. CDR3 region: CASSKPRDRKLETQYF. The CDR3 DNA sequence: TGCGCCAGCAGCAAACCCCGGGACAGAAAGCTAGAGACCCAGTACTTC.

CDR3 nucleotides: TGTGCCAGCAGGCGCTTAGCGGAGGATGAGCAGTTCTTC. It translates to CASRRLAEDEQFF. The chain is built from TRBV28 and TRBJ2-1, with D perhaps matching TRBD2 (6 bases). V was trimmed by 6 bases and J by 8 bases, leaving 14 bases between them. In germline, CDR1 is MDHEN, CDR2 SYDVKM. CDR3 length: 13 amino acids.

The chain is built from TRBV13 and TRBJ1-1, with D possibly matching TRBD1 (6 bases). V was clipped by 6 bases and J by 2 bases, with 13 bases between them. Germline assignment: CDR1 PRHDT and CDR2 FYEKMQ (reference sequence). The CDR3 has 14 residues. This CDR3 reads CASSPQGINTEAFF. The CDR3 DNA is TGTGCCAGCAGTCCACAGGGAATCAACACTGAAGCTTTCTTT. The entire variable domain, with the rest obtained from reference TRBV13 and TRBJ1-1, is as follows: AAGVIQSPRHLIKEKRETATLKCYPIPRHDTVYWYQQGPGQDPQFLISFYEKMQSDKGSIPDRFSAQQFSDYHSELNMSSLELGDSALYFCASSPQGINTEAFFGQGTRLTVV.

In the case of this clone: A junction boundary mismatches the germline segment, possibly from a read error. The chain is built from TRBV7-9 and TRBJ2-3; D is perhaps TRBD2 (6 bases). Germline CDR1 SEHNR, CDR2 FQNEAQ (reference sequence). The CDR3 runs to 14 residues. In DNA, the CDR3 is TGTTCCAGCAGCCGACGGCGGGACACAGATACGCAGTATTTT. Its protein is CSSSRRRDTDTQYF.

This chain uses TRBV19 with TRBJ1-5, with D possibly being TRBD1 (5 bases). The germline gives CDR1 LNHDA, CDR2 SQIVND (reference sequence). This CDR3 contains 14 residues. The ends were cut back, 7 bases at V and 5 bases at J, with 15 bases in the middle. The CDR3 coding sequence is TGTGCCAGTACCGACGGGGGAACGGATCAGCCCCAGCATTTT. Its protein product is CASTDGGTDQPQHF.

In DNA form, the CDR3 reads TGCGCCAGCAGCCAAGATCCGGGACTAGTCTCCTACGAGCAGTACTTC. This gives the protein CASSQDPGLVSYEQYF. The rearrangement uses TRBV4-1 and TRBJ2-7; TRBD2 aligns across 8 bases. In germline, CDR1 is MGHRA, CDR2 YSYEKL. V dropped 0 bases and J dropped 0; count of bases not matched to a gene: 4. The CDR3 length is 16 residues.

A single count supports this clone. The V and J genes are TRBV2 and TRBJ1-2; D possibly corresponds to TRBD1 (5 bases). Germline CDR1 SNHLY, CDR2 FYNNEI. V lost 6 bases and J lost 2, with 13 bases in between. The CDR3 spans 14 residues. The CDR3 DNA reads as TGTGCCAGCAGGGAGGGGCAGTTAAACTATGGCTACACCTTC. Translating it yields CASREGQLNYGYTF.

The chain is built from TRBV30 and TRBJ2-7; TRBD2 is a possible D gene (5 bases). Trimming left V 4 bases short and J 4 bases short, with 14 bases between. CDR3 length: 13 residues. Germline V gives CDR1 GTSNPN, CDR2 SVGIG (reference sequence). The CDR3 loop reads CAWTTRPAYEQYF. The CDR3 region has the DNA TGTGCCTGGACAACTAGGCCCGCTTACGAGCAGTACTTC.